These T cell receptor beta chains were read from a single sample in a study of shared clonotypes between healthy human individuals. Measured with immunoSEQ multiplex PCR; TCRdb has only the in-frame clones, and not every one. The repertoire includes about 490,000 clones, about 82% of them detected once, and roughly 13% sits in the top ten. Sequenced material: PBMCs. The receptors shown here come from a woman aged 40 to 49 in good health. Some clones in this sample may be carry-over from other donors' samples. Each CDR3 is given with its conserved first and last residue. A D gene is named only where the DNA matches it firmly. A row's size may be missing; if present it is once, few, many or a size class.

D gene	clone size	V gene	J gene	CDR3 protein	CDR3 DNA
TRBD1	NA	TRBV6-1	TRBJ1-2	CASSERQGGYGYTF	TGTGCCAGCAGTGAAAGGCAGGGGGGCTATGGCTACACCTTC
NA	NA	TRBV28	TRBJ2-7	CASNSPSSYEQYF	TGTGCCAGCAATTCGCCCAGCTCCTACGAGCAGTACTTC
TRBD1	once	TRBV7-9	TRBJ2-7	CASSLAVGTDNYEQYF	TGTGCCAGCAGCTTAGCAGTCGGGACAGACAACTACGAGCAGTACTTC
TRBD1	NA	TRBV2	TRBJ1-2	CASSRPGQGYGYTF	TGTGCCAGCAGTAGACCGGGACAGGGGTATGGCTACACCTTC
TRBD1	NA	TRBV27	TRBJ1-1	CANPWDRGTYTEAFF	TGTGCCAACCCTTGGGACAGGGGAACGTACACTGAAGCTTTCTTT
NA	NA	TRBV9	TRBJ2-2	CASSVGSPQGNGELFF	TGTGCCAGCAGCGTAGGATCCCCACAGGGAAACGGGGAGCTGTTTTTT
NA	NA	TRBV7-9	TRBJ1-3	CASKETSGNTIYF	TGTGCCAGCAAAGAGACATCTGGAAACACCATATATTTT
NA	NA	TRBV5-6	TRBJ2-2	CASSMGRTGELFF	TGTGCCAGCAGTATGGGGAGGACCGGGGAGCTGTTTTTT
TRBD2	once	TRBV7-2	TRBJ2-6	CASSSHLLAGTSGANVLTF	TGTGCCAGCAGCTCCCACCTACTAGCGGGTACCTCTGGGGCCAACGTCCTGACTTTC
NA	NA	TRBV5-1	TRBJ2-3	CASSTTKGATDTQYF	TGCGCCAGCAGCACGACGAAAGGGGCCACAGATACGCAGTATTTT
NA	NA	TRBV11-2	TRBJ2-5	CASSLDYSRLDRETQYF	TGTGCCAGCAGCTTAGATTATTCCCGACTAGACCGAGAGACCCAGTACTTC
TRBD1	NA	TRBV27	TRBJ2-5	CASRRTGGAWETQYF	TGTGCCAGCAGAAGGACAGGGGGCGCCTGGGAGACCCAGTACTTC
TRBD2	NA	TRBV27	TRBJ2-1	CASRGIAGGYEQFF	TGTGCCAGCAGGGGGATAGCGGGAGGGTATGAGCAGTTCTTC
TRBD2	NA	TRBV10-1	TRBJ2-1	CASSSGTSGNNEQFF	TGCGCCAGCAGCTCCGGGACTAGCGGGAACAATGAGCAGTTCTTC
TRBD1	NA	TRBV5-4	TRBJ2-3	CASRPDRETDTQYF	TGTGCCAGCAGACCCGACAGGGAGACAGATACGCAGTATTTT
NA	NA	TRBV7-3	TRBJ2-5	CASSLGGVGTQYF	TGTGCCAGCAGCTTAGGCGGAGTGGGGACCCAGTACTTC
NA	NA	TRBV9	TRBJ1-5	CASSVGAGDNQPQHF	TGTGCCAGCAGCGTAGGAGCGGGGGACAATCAGCCCCAGCATTTT
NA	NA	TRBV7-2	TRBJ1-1	CASSPGWSPTEAFF	TGTGCCAGCAGTCCTGGATGGTCGCCCACTGAAGCTTTCTTT
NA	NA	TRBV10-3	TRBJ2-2	CAISATGDTGELFF	TGTGCCATCAGTGCCACCGGGGACACCGGGGAGCTGTTTTTT
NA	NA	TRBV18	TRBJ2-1	CASSPLGVYNEQFF	TGTGCCAGCTCACCACTGGGTGTTTACAATGAGCAGTTCTTC
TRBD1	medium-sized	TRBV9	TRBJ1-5	CASSTGGNQPQHF	TGTGCCAGCAGCACAGGGGGCAATCAGCCCCAGCATTTT
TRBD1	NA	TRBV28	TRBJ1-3	CASSLYGTGDLNTIYF	TGTGCCAGCAGCCTCTACGGGACAGGGGATTTAAACACCATATATTTT
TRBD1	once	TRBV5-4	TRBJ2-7	CASSLGRTGVGEQYF	TGTGCCAGCAGCTTGGGACGGACAGGGGTGGGCGAGCAGTACTTC
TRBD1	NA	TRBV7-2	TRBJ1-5	CASSPSGTDNQPQHF	TGTGCCAGCAGCCCCTCCGGGACAGACAATCAGCCCCAGCATTTT
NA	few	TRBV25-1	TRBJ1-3	CASSELSGAGTGNTIYF	TGTGCCAGCAGTGAATTGAGCGGGGCAGGGACGGGAAACACCATATATTTT
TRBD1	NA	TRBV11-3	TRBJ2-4	CASSLGGTGPQYF	TGTGCCAGCAGCTTGGGGGGGACAGGGCCACAGTACTTC
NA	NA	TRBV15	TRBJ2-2	CATSRDNEGELFF	TGCGCCACCAGCAGAGATAATGAGGGTGAGCTGTTTTTT
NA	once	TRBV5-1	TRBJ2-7	CASSPDRPNYEQYF	TGCGCCAGCAGCCCGGACAGACCTAACTACGAGCAGTACTTC
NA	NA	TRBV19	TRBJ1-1	CASSPSGRGNTEAFF	TGTGCCAGTAGTCCCAGCGGCAGGGGGAACACTGAAGCTTTCTTT
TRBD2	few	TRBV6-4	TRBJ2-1	CASSSGTSGDNEQFF	TGTGCCAGCAGTAGCGGGACTAGCGGCGACAATGAGCAGTTCTTC
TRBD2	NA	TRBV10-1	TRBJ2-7	CASSESSLAGVNEQYF	TGCGCCAGCAGTGAGTCGAGTCTAGCGGGAGTTAACGAGCAGTACTTC
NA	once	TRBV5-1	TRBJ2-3	CASSTDRGDTDTQYF	TGCGCCAGCAGCACGGACCGGGGAGACACAGATACGCAGTATTTT
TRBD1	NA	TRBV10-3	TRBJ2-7	CAISAPGQGDYEQYF	TGTGCCATCAGTGCTCCGGGACAGGGAGACTACGAGCAGTACTTC
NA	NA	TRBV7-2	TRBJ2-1	CASSLGGGYNEQFF	TGTGCCAGCAGCTTAGGGGGTGGGTACAATGAGCAGTTCTTC
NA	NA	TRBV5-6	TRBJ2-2	CASSFRGGTGELFF	TGTGCCAGCAGCTTCCGGGGTGGCACCGGGGAGCTGTTTTTT
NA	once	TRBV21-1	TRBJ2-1	CASSEDNSSYNEQFF	TGTGCCAGCAGCGAGGACAATAGCTCCTACAATGAGCAGTTCTTC
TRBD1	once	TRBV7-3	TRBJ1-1	CASSSAGGTEAFF	TGTGCCAGCAGCTCTGCAGGGGGCACTGAAGCTTTCTTT
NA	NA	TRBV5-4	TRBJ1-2	CASSAQGIYGYTF	TGTGCCAGCAGTGCACAGGGCATCTATGGCTACACCTTC